The 8 T cell receptor beta chains reported below all come from one sample, sequenced in a study of T cell responses to AZD1222 COVID-19 vaccine. Repertoires were generated with immunoSEQ multiplex PCR, while TCRdb's copy carries only in-frame clones and drops some. The data show 160,000 or so clones, approximately 90% seen once. Material: peripheral blood, obtained on day 0 of MenACWY control vaccination. These receptors came from an adult in good health.

The rearrangement links TRBV7-8 to TRBJ2-2; 9 positions agree with TRBD2. This CDR3 has 18 amino acids. Germline V gives CDR1 SGHVS, CDR2 FQNEAQ. The V segment lost 1 base and the J segment 5 bases; nucleotides outside the gene matches: 11. CDR3 nucleotide sequence: TGTGCCAGCAGCTTAGAGCAGCGGGAGGTTTCGAGGACCGGGGAGCTGTTTTTT. Amino acid sequence: CASSLEQREVSRTGELFF.

This clone was picked up one time. This chain joins TRBV2 and TRBJ1-3; D perhaps matches TRBD1 (5 bases). From germline, CDR1 is SNHLY and CDR2 FYNNEI. The V gene lost 2 bases and the J gene lost 0 bases, with 11 bases spanning the gap. This CDR3 is 16 amino acids long. In DNA form, the CDR3 reads TGTGCCAGCAGTGAATTAAAGGGGATCTCTGGAAACACCATATATTTT. Amino acid sequence: CASSELKGISGNTIYF. The variable domain in full, with the rest retrieved from reference TRBV2 and TRBJ1-3, is EPEVTQTPSHQVTQMGQEVILRCVPISNHLYFYWYRQILGQKVEFLVSFYNNEISEKSEIFDDQFSVERPDGSNFTLKIRSTKLEDSAMYFCASSELKGISGNTIYFGEGSWLTVV.

This sequence joins TRBV5-1 and TRBJ1-2; tentatively, D is TRBD1 (6 bases). The CDR3 sequence is 14 residues long. Between the trimmed V and J ends, which lost 3 bases and 4 bases, there was a span of 13 bases. Germline CDR1 SGHRS, CDR2 YFSETQ. In nucleotides, the CDR3 is TGCGCCAGCAGCTCGACCGGGACAAGCTATGGCTACACCTTC. Protein sequence: CASSSTGTSYGYTF.

The V call is TRBV4-2, the J call TRBJ2-3; D ambiguous. Germline-derived CDR1 and CDR2 are LGHNA and YNFKEQ. This CDR3 has 15 residues. V was pared by 0 bases and J by 6 bases, with 13 bases between. CDR3 DNA sequence: TGTGCCAGCAGCCAAGAGCCCAGGAGAAGGGATACGCAGTATTTT. It codes for CASSQEPRRRDTQYF.

This sequence joins TRBV11-1 and TRBJ2-7, with a tentative D call TRBD1 (6 bases). Trimming cost V 5 bases and J 4 bases, with 15 bases left between them. The CDR3 contains 14 residues. Per the germline V gene, CDR1 is SGHAT and CDR2 is FQDESV (reference sequence). The chain's CDR3 is CASSPTGSRYEQYF. The CDR3 nucleotides read TGTGCCAGCAGCCCCACAGGGTCCAGGTACGAGCAGTACTTC.

The chain couples TRBV7-6 to TRBJ1-6; TRBD1 is a possible D gene (5 bases). V was cut by 3 bases and J by 9 bases, with 15 bases left in between. Germline loops: CDR1 SGHVS, CDR2 FNYEAQ. The CDR3 extends over 15 amino acids. The CDR3 DNA reads as TGTGCCAGCAGCTTGATTCAGGGAGCGGGTTCACCCCTCCACTTT. Translated: CASSLIQGAGSPLHF.

The V gene is TRBV29-1, the J gene TRBJ2-5; 7 bases line up with TRBD2. Germline assignment: CDR1 SQVTM and CDR2 ANQGSEA. Trimming cost V 6 bases and J 4 bases; bases outside gene matches: 5. This CDR3 region has 12 residues. This CDR3 is CSVPTGGETQYF. CDR3 DNA: TGCAGCGTCCCCACGGGGGGAGAGACCCAGTACTTC.

CDR3 residues: CASTLSTGFGYTF. The CDR3 DNA follows: TGTGCCAGCACCCTCTCCACAGGGTTTGGCTACACCTTC. The V call is TRBV28, the J call TRBJ1-2; D perhaps matches TRBD1 (6 bases). Trimming pared 7 bases from V and 7 bases from J, leaving 16 bases between. This CDR3 spans 13 amino acids. CDR1 and CDR2 (germline): MDHEN, SYDVKM.